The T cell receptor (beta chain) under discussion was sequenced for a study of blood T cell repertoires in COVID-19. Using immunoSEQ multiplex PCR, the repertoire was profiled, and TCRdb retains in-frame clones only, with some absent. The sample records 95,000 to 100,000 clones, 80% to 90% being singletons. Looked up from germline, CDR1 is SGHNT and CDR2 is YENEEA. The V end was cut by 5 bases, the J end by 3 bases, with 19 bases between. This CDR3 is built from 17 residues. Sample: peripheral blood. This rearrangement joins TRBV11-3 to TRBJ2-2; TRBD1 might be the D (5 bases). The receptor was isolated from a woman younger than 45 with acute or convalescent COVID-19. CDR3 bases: TGTGCCAGCAGCGCGGACACGATCTCCTATTACACCGGGGAGCTGTTTTTT. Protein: CASSADTISYYTGELFF.